This entry features one TCR beta chain sequence. What it binds is unknown. This sample was included in a study of cytomegalovirus exposure and HLA in healthy donors. This CDR3 spans 16 amino acids. The V segment lost 2 bases and the J segment 7 bases; nucleotides outside the gene matches: 7. Germline CDR1 and CDR2: ENHRY and SYGVKD. With 60 Vbeta and 13 Jbeta primers, the PCR was carried out. TCRdb keeps only in-frame clones here, not all; method: immunoSEQ multiplex PCR. In the table there are under 250,000 clones, 70% to 85% of which are singletons. Study-wide findings and caveats: In a later analysis, TCR beta V- and J-gene trimming showed a link to a missense DCLRE1C variant. HLA alleles were associated with some 17,000 TCR beta sequences in a later analysis at 0.05 false discovery rate.

This clonotype originated in a male donor in good health and CMV-seronegative. Sequenced input: PBMCs. This chain joins TRBV10-3 and TRBJ2-1, with 11 bases fitting TRBD1. In DNA, the CDR3 is TGTGCCATCAGTGAGCGGGACAGGGGGTCCAGTAATGAGCAGTTCTTC. Translated: CAISERDRGSSNEQFF.